This record concerns one T cell receptor beta chain sequence. Its antigen is unknown. No quality values exist for individual bases; no much larger clone is one base distant. This sample stems from a study of control samples from healthy donors and cancer patients (TCRdb year 2020). V and J lose 4 bases and 1 base, and a span of 10 bases separates them. Its CDR3 holds 16 amino acids, cysteine through phenylalanine. Solely the CDR3 DNA is kept, with 48 bases framed from the first base. The germline V gene gives CDR1 as KGHDR and CDR2 as SFDVKD. The library was obtained by the immunoSEQ multiplex PCR assay. TCRdb limited this immuneACCESS table to in-frame rearrangements with V and J called. A share of clones is missing; checked studies link under half to unresolved V genes, and the rest is unexplained. In all, the sample holds about 99,000 clones, and approximately 90% of those were seen once. About a fifth of the sample goes to the ten largest clones.

The chain is made from TRBV24-1 and TRBJ2-6; the D segment cannot be called with confidence. The specimen was PBMCs. The receptor comes from a man in his sixties with lung cancer. The encoded CDR3 is CATSDTFTSGANVLTF. In nucleotides, the sequence is TGTGCCACCAGTGACACGTTTACATCTGGGGCCAACGTCCTGACTTTC.